These 29 T cell receptor beta chains originate from one sample sequenced in a study of T-cell reconstitution after alpha-beta-depleted transplantation in children. Using unique molecular identifiers, the investigators prepared the TCRbeta library. TCRdb itself ran the PCR reads through MiXCR, one entry per CDR3 protein. Of 450,000 to 550,000 distinct CDR3 sequences detected, roughly 10% appear once; the ten largest clones hold 12% to 15%. The material sequenced was PBMCs, mostly from graft donor cells, taken 180 days after TCRalphabeta/CD19-depleted stem cell transplant. The receptors originated from a female patient aged 2-10 years who had a stem cell transplant for aplastic anemia, so the T cells may come from the graft donor.

The CDR3 sequence is CASSLAGWSYEQYV. CDR3 DNA sequence: TGTGCCAGCAGCTTAGCGGGATGGAGCTACGAGCAGTACGTC. This chain uses TRBV7-8 with TRBJ2-7; D is ambiguous. The ends were cut back, 0 bases at V and 3 bases at J, with 9 bases in the middle. Per germline, CDR1 SGHVS and CDR2 FQNEAQ. The CDR3 totals 14 residues.

This clonotype turned up a few times. This sequence joins TRBV20-1 and TRBJ2-1; D might be TRBD1 (6 bases). Looked up from germline, CDR1 is DFQATT and CDR2 is SNEGSKA (reference sequence). V was cut by 3 bases and J by 8 bases, with 14 bases left in between. CDR3 length equals 13 residues. In DNA form, the CDR3 reads TGCAGTGCTAGTTGGTACAGGGACGATGAGCAGTTCTTC. Translating gives CSASWYRDDEQFF.

Only a few counts were recorded for this clonotype. The chain joins TRBV23-1 to TRBJ2-7; TRBD1 is a possible D gene (5 bases). TRBV23-1 is an ORF for which the function is uncertain. Trimming cost V 1 base and J 5 bases, with 15 bases left between them. The CDR3 runs to 15 residues. CDR3 nucleotides: TGCGCCAGCAGTCAATGGCACAGGCCTTTGAACGAGCAGTACGTC. It specifies CASSQWHRPLNEQYV.

The sample holds many counts of this clonotype. This rearrangement joins TRBV7-2 to TRBJ2-3; 8 positions agree with TRBD1. V shed 2 bases and J 2 bases; nucleotides not matched to a gene: 6. The CDR3 runs to 16 residues. Per the germline V gene, CDR1 is SGHTA and CDR2 is FQGNSA. The CDR3 spells CASSLIGQGSTDTQYF. The DNA of the CDR3 is TGTGCCAGCAGCTTAATCGGACAGGGCTCCACAGATACGCAGTATTTT.

V usage is TRBV6-1 and J usage is TRBJ2-1, with D hard to call. The germline V gene has CDR1 MNHNS and CDR2 SASEGT. Trimming removed 4 bases from V and 9 bases from J, with 22 bases in between. The CDR3 contains 16 residues. Written as DNA, the CDR3 is TGTGCCAGCAGTGCTGCTATGGCTCCCTATAGCAGTGAGCAGTTCTTC. Its translation: CASSAAMAPYSSEQFF.

This chain joins TRBV11-2 and TRBJ2-2; 10 nucleotides agree with TRBD2. The V gene end was trimmed by 7 bases and the J gene end by 3 bases; junction bases not matched to a gene: 14. The CDR3 length is 18 residues. CDR1 is SGHAT and CDR2 is FQNNGV in the germline V gene. The CDR3: CASIIHSGRAGDTGELFF. The CDR3 DNA reads TGTGCCAGCATTATTCACAGCGGGAGGGCCGGCGACACCGGGGAGCTGTTTTTT.

V is TRBV5-1 and J is TRBJ1-2; maybe TRBD1 (6 bases). This CDR3 spans 14 amino acids. Germline V CDR1 and CDR2: SGHRS, YFSETQ. Trimming cost V 4 bases and J 7 bases, with 17 bases left between them. CDR3 residues: CASSLGQRSGGYTF. The DNA of the CDR3 is TGCGCCAGCAGCCTTGGACAGAGAAGTGGTGGCTACACCTTC.

This clonotype was counted only a few times. The V and J genes are TRBV5-1 and TRBJ2-1; TRBD2 aligns across 11 bases. Losses at the gene ends were 4 bases for V and 0 bases for J; bases not matched to a gene: 3. Germline assignment: CDR1 SGHRS and CDR2 YFSETQ. CDR3 length equals 16 residues. The CDR3 region has the DNA TGCGCCAGCAGCGGGACTAGCGGCAGCTCCTACAATGAGCAGTTCTTC. Protein: CASSGTSGSSYNEQFF.

The table lists this clonotype with a few counts. The genes are TRBV9 and TRBJ1-1, with unresolved D. This CDR3 region has 13 residues. The V gene lost 5 bases and the J gene lost 11 bases, with 19 bases spanning the gap. In germline, CDR1 is SGDLS, CDR2 YYNGEE. The CDR3 here is CASSPRPSEQAFF. The CDR3 DNA reads TGTGCCAGCAGTCCCCGGCCGTCGGAGCAGGCTTTCTTT.

The table lists this clonotype with a few counts. V is TRBV4-1 and J is TRBJ2-1; TRBD2 matches 10 bases. The V gene end was trimmed by 1 base and the J gene end by 8 bases; junction bases not matched to a gene: 8. The CDR3 sequence is 16 residues long. CDR1 and CDR2 from the germline V gene are MGHRA and YSYEKL. DNA of the CDR3: TGCGCCAGCAGCCAAGTCTTCCTAGCGGGAGTTGATGAGCAGTTCTTC. This codes for CASSQVFLAGVDEQFF.

This clonotype was counted only a few times. The V call is TRBV12-3 or TRBV12-4, the J call TRBJ1-5; 7 nucleotides match TRBD1. The CDR3 is 15 residues long. The V segment lost 6 bases and the J segment 5 bases; nucleotides outside the gene matches: 10. As DNA, the CDR3 is TGTGCCAGCAGCCCCGGGAGGGGGCCCTATCAGCCCCAGCATTTT. Residues: CASSPGRGPYQPQHF.

This clonotype was picked up a small number of times. V gene TRBV5-6 combines with J gene TRBJ2-6, with 9 bases matching TRBD1. This CDR3 contains 19 residues. Germline V gene data show CDR1 as SGHDT and CDR2 as YYEEEE. With 2 bases clipped from V and 0 bases from J, the junction kept 9 bases outside the gene matches. As DNA, the CDR3 is TGTGCCAGCAGCTTAGGTGGGGACAGGGCCCTCTCTGGGGCCAACGTCCTGACTTTC. Translation: CASSLGGDRALSGANVLTF. The variable domain in full, completed from reference TRBV5-6 and TRBJ2-6, reads DAGVTQSPTHLIKTRGQQVTLRCSPKSGHDTVSWYQQALGQGPQFIFQYYEEEERQRGNFPDRFSGHQFPNYSSELNVNALLLGDSALYLCASSLGGDRALSGANVLTFGAGSRLTVL.

There are a few counts of this clonotype. J is TRBJ2-3 and V is TRBV6-1, with TRBD2 matching 8 bases. Germline CDR1 is MNHNS and CDR2 is SASEGT. The CDR3 is 16 residues long. V was clipped by 6 bases and J by 4 bases; unmatched bases: 12. DNA of the CDR3: TGTGCCAGCAGCCCGGTGGGTAGCGGGATGGCAGATACGCAGTATTTT. This sequence encodes CASSPVGSGMADTQYF.

This sequence joins TRBV7-6 and TRBJ1-6; the D gene is possibly TRBD1 (5 bases). The CDR3 extends over 17 amino acids. Germline CDR1 and CDR2: SGHVS and FNYEAQ. Trimming removed 1 base at V and 8 bases at J, with 18 bases between. The CDR3 sequence is CASSLVSFVGGYSPLHF. Written as DNA, the CDR3 is TGTGCCAGCAGCTTAGTTTCATTTGTCGGGGGATATTCACCCCTCCACTTT.

This clonotype showed up many times. J is TRBJ2-1 and V is TRBV11-2; TRBD2 aligns across 8 bases. The CDR3 is 17 amino acids. Germline lookup yields CDR1 SGHAT and CDR2 FQNNGV. The V and J ends lost 5 bases and 3 bases, in that order; junction bases with no gene match: 12. The CDR3 loop reads CASSARAGEGYYNEQFF. CDR3 coding DNA: TGTGCCAGCAGCGCCCGAGCGGGAGAAGGGTACTACAATGAGCAGTTCTTC. The variable domain in full, completed from reference TRBV11-2 and TRBJ2-1, reads EAGVAQSPRYKIIEKRQSVAFWCNPISGHATLYWYQQILGQGPKLLIQFQNNGVVDDSQLPKDRFSAERLKGVDSTLKIQPAKLEDSAVYLCASSARAGEGYYNEQFFGPGTRLTVL.

This clonotype has a handful of counts. The rearrangement uses TRBV2 and TRBJ1-5; D is undetermined. This CDR3 contains 13 residues. Germline assignment: CDR1 SNHLY and CDR2 FYNNEI. Between the trimmed V and J ends, which lost 8 bases and 3 bases, there was a span of 11 bases. CDR3 loop: CASVETNNQPQHF. The CDR3 coding sequence is TGTGCCAGCGTTGAGACCAACAATCAGCCCCAGCATTTT.

This clonotype was found many times. The chain links TRBV29-1 to TRBJ2-1; D is perhaps TRBD2 (6 bases). V dropped 5 bases and J dropped 8 bases, with 19 bases sitting between them. The germline CDR1 and CDR2 sequences are SQVTM and ANQGSEA. CDR3 length: 14 amino acids. DNA of the CDR3: TGCAGCGTTCTACTTAGCCGGGAGCTCTATGAGCAGTTCTTC. It specifies CSVLLSRELYEQFF.

This clonotype was seen more than once but under ten times. The chain employs TRBV25-1 and TRBJ2-7, with 8 bases matching TRBD1. The V gene end was trimmed by 4 bases and the J gene end by 3 bases; junction bases not matched to a gene: 8. Germline CDR1 reads MGHDK; CDR2 reads SYGVNS. This CDR3 spans 15 amino acids. CDR3 coding DNA: TGTGCCAGCAGTGTGGGGACAGGCTTTATCTACGAGCAGTACGTC. Translation: CASSVGTGFIYEQYV.

V is TRBV20-1 and J is TRBJ1-1; 7 positions agree with TRBD1. Germline CDR1 and CDR2: DFQATT and SNEGSKA (reference sequence). J was trimmed by 3 bases and V by 7 bases; bases with no gene match: 11. The length of the CDR3 is 14 residues. The CDR3 nucleotides are TGCAGTGTCCCCTTGGATACAGGGGACACTGAAGCTTTCTTT. Residues: CSVPLDTGDTEAFF.

This chain links TRBV28 with TRBJ2-7, with 8 bases identical to TRBD2. Per the germline V gene, CDR1 is MDHEN and CDR2 is SYDVKM. The length of the CDR3 is 19 residues. V trimming: 5 bases; J trimming: 0 bases; junction bases outside the gene matches: 18. CDR3 loop: CASSHLLPQRGRPSYEQYF. The CDR3 DNA reads as TGTGCCAGCAGTCACCTACTCCCTCAGCGCGGGAGGCCCTCCTACGAGCAGTACTTC.

This rearrangement joins TRBV20-1 to TRBJ2-3; 12 bases map to TRBD2. The germline V gene encodes CDR1 DFQATT and CDR2 SNEGSKA (reference sequence). Trimming cost V 6 bases and J 4 bases; bases outside gene matches: 5. This CDR3 comprises 14 residues. The CDR3: CSAPLAGGADTQYF. The CDR3 DNA follows: TGCAGTGCCCCTCTAGCGGGAGGGGCAGATACGCAGTATTTT.

The table lists this clonotype with a few counts. The chain carries TRBV6-5 and TRBJ2-3, with unresolved D. The CDR3 totals 15 residues. Germline values: CDR1 MNHEY, CDR2 SVGAGI. Trimming removed 2 bases from V and 0 bases from J, with 9 bases in between. DNA for the CDR3: TGTGCCAGCAGTTACCGCGTTCAGAGCACAGATACGCAGTATTTT. Translation gives CASSYRVQSTDTQYF.

This rearrangement joins TRBV7-2 to TRBJ1-2; 7 bases line up with TRBD1. J lost 1 base, V lost 6 bases, and 5 bases had no gene match. The CDR3 loop spans 14 amino acids. In germline, CDR1 is SGHTA, CDR2 FQGNSA. CDR3 DNA sequence: TGTGCCAGCAGTCGGACAGGTTTTAACTATGGCTACACCTTC. Translating it yields CASSRTGFNYGYTF.

This clonotype was counted only a few times. The rearrangement uses TRBV28 and TRBJ2-7; D gene unclear. This CDR3 contains 14 residues. The V gene lost 3 bases and the J gene lost 0 bases, with 9 bases spanning the gap. Germline V CDR1 and CDR2: MDHEN, SYDVKM. The CDR3 here is CASSLGRASYEQYV. The CDR3 DNA reads TGTGCCAGCAGTTTGGGCAGAGCCTCCTACGAGCAGTACGTC.

This clonotype was observed a few times. V usage is TRBV19 and J usage is TRBJ1-1, with 9 bases matching TRBD1. V shed 7 bases and J 0 bases; nucleotides not matched to a gene: 9. Per germline, CDR1 LNHDA and CDR2 SQIVND (reference sequence). CDR3 length: 16 residues. CDR3 nucleotides: TGTGCCAGTACCCTAGGACAGGGGTCCATGAACACTGAAGCTTTCTTT. It encodes CASTLGQGSMNTEAFF.

This chain's CDR3 is CASSFRGLSYEQYF. CDR3 sequence (DNA): TGTGCCAGCAGTTTCAGGGGCTTGTCCTACGAGCAGTACTTC. The chain combines TRBV28 with TRBJ2-7, with D possibly TRBD1 on 6 matching bases. Trimming pared 3 bases from V and 1 base from J, leaving 10 bases between. The germline V gene has CDR1 MDHEN and CDR2 SYDVKM. CDR3 length equals 14 residues.

The CDR3 coding sequence is TGTGCCAGCACCAGGGACAGGGGCGGGAATGGGGCCAACGTCCTGACTTTC. Its protein product is CASTRDRGGNGANVLTF. The chain recombines TRBV7-2 with TRBJ2-6, with TRBD1 identical over 10 bases. Unmatched junction bases numbered 9, after V lost 7 bases and J lost 3 bases. Germline CDR1 reads SGHTA; CDR2 reads FQGNSA. This CDR3 region has 17 residues.

Ten or more counts support this clonotype. This chain connects TRBV12-3 or TRBV12-4 to TRBJ1-5, with 7 positions matching TRBD1. The CDR3 has 14 amino acids. Losses at the gene ends were 4 bases for V and 2 bases for J; bases not matched to a gene: 2. The DNA for the CDR3 is TGTGCCAGCAGTTCTGACAGGGGCAATCAGCCCCAGCATTTT. This sequence encodes CASSSDRGNQPQHF.

The chain carries TRBV6-2 or TRBV6-3 and TRBJ2-1; D call uncertain. V lost 6 bases to trimming and J lost 7 bases, with 16 bases between them. CDR3 length: 14 amino acids. Germline CDR1 and CDR2: MNHEY and SVGEGT. DNA for the CDR3: TGTGCCAGCAGCCCTACGAAGAGGTGGAATGAGCAGTTCTTC. This gives the protein CASSPTKRWNEQFF.